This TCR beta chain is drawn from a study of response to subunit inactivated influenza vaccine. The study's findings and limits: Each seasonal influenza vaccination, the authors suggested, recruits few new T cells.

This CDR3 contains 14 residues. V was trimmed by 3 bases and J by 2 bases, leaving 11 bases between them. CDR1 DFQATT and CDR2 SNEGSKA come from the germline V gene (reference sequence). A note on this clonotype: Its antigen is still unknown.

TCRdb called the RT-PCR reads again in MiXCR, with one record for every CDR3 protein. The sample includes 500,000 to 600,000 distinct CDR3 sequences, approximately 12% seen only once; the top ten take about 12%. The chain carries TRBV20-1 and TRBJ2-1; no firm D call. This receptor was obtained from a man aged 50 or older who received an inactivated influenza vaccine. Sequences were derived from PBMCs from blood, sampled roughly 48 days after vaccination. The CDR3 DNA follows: TGCAGTGCTAGGATTGGGGTGGCCTACAATGAGCAGTTCTTC. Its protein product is CSARIGVAYNEQFF.